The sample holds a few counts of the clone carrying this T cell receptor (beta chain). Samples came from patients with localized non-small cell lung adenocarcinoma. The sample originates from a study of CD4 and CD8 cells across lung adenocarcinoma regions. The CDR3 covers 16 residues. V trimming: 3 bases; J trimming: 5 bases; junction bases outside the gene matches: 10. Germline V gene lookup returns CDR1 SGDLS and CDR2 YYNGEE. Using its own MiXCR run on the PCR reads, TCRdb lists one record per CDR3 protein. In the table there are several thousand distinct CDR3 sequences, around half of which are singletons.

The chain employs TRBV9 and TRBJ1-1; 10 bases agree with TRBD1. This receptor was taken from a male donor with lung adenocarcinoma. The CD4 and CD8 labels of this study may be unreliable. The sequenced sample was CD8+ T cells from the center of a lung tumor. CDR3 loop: CASSARRDRGNTEAFF. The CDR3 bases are TGTGCCAGCAGCGCCCGCCGGGACAGGGGAAATACTGAAGCTTTCTTT.